Described below is a single T cell receptor (beta chain) sequence and its context. Authors' data handling: Using reference gene primer amplification, nucleated cell counts were estimated. This table comes from immunoSEQ multiplex PCR, and its TCRdb copy is limited to in-frame clones, with some not included. V and J calls and clone size are those listed in that table; D and trimming were worked out from the DNA. Among about 230,000 clones listed, about 85% were seen once. This sample is part of a study of blood T cell repertoires in COVID-19. Study background: Spain, Italy and the United States supplied samples that represented acute and convalescent COVID-19. Sources were T cells, B-cell-depleted T cells, or PBMCs; the material itself was cDNA or gDNA.

CDR1 and CDR2 from the germline V gene are WSHSY and SAAADI. V was clipped by 0 bases and J by 4 bases, with 10 bases between them. The CDR3 is 15 residues long. V gene TRBV10-2 combines with J gene TRBJ1-3; D is unclear. The sequencing sample was made of peripheral blood. The TCR sequence derives from a man aged 35-49 years with acute or convalescent COVID-19. CDR3 residues: CASSESGKPGNTIYF. CDR3 bases: TGCGCCAGCAGTGAGTCCGGGAAGCCGGGAAACACCATATATTTT.